This TCR beta chain was captured in a study of blood T cell repertoires in COVID-19. Across the whole study: PBMCs, B-cell-depleted T cells, or T cells provided the cDNA or gDNA that made up the material.

V lost 6 bases and J lost 5, with 8 bases in between. Germline loops: CDR1 SGHVS, CDR2 FQNEAQ. This CDR3 is 11 amino acids long. This clone occurred once. Method: immunoSEQ multiplex PCR; TCRdb's copy keeps in-frame clones and lacks some. The sample includes about 240,000 clones, 82% of them seen just once. This chain joins TRBV7-8 and TRBJ2-7, with a possible D match to TRBD1 (6 bases). Sequencing input: peripheral blood. The receptor was isolated from a woman between 65 and 79 years old with acute or convalescent COVID-19. CDR3 nucleotides: TGTGCCAGCAGGCAGGGGCACGAGCAGTACTTC. The encoded protein is CASRQGHEQYF. Full variable domain (missing parts from reference TRBV7-8 and TRBJ2-7): GAGVSQSPRYKVAKRGQDVALRCDPISGHVSLFWYQQALGQGPEFLTYFQNEAQLDKSGLPSDRFFAERPEGSVSTLKIQRTQQEDSAVYLCASRQGHEQYFGPGTRLTVT.